This T cell receptor (beta chain) was found in a study of vaccination and CD4 T cells after COVID-19. Study information: Samples were taken after vaccination, a median of around 78 days after dose two, with a range of 14 to 241. Overlapping spike pools from SARS-CoV-2 and HCoV-NL63, HCoV-OC43 and HCoV-229E served as culture stimuli. Control wells got either CEFX epitopes, HIV-1 Nef peptides, or no peptide at all.

Researchers used the Oncomine TCR Beta short-read assay to sequence DNA from cultured CD4+ T cells. Each CDR3 protein is one row after TCRdb ran MiXCR on the PCR reads. The data hold over 8,500 distinct CDR3 sequences, with approximately 30% observed a single time. In its sample, this clonotype is large (0.1 to 1%). Its antigen remains unknown. The treatment is: roughly 10-day PBMC culture with coronavirus spike peptide pools or control peptides (ViraFEST assay). Antigen-specific T cells were expanded with peptide pools by ViraFEST, and TCRs were then sequenced. Germline V gene data show CDR1 as MNHEY and CDR2 as SVGEGT. V was pared by 6 bases and J by 7 bases, with 14 bases between. This CDR3 contains 13 residues.

The receptor comes from a human donor who had recovered from COVID-19. This chain connects TRBV6-2 or TRBV6-3 to TRBJ2-3; D not certain. Sequencing was performed on CD4+ T cells from blood, cultured in vitro, taken after SARS-CoV-2 vaccination. Here the CDR3 reads CASSLNSLYTQYF. The CDR3 DNA follows: TGTGCCAGCAGCCTAAATAGCTTGTATACGCAGTATTTT.